The 26 T cell receptor beta chains reported below all come from one sample, sequenced in a study of Graves' ophthalmopathy and Graves' hyperthyroidism. Scientists amplified the TCR beta CDR3 regions from RNA transcripts. Second-round multiplex PCR followed a first-round RT-PCR using HTBI primers. MiXCR, applied by TCRdb to the multiplex PCR reads, yields one record per CDR3 protein. The sample includes 200,000 to 300,000 distinct CDR3 sequences, around 45% of them seen just once. Source material: peripheral blood. Receptors were obtained from an adult man with Graves' ophthalmopathy.

Worth noting for this clonotype: A much more abundant neighbour one base away suggests this may be a read error. This chain links TRBV2 with TRBJ1-1; D is uncertain. From germline, CDR1 is SNHLY and CDR2 FYNNEI. The CDR3 spans 11 residues. CDR3 sequence: CASLMNTGAFF. The CDR3 DNA sequence: TGTGCCAGCCTGATGAACACTGGAGCTTTCTTT.

This clonotype was counted a few times. The DNA for the CDR3 is TGTGCCACCAGCAGAGATCGAGGAGGGGACGAGACCCAGTACTTC. This codes for CATSRDRGGDETQYF. The J gene is TRBJ2-5, the V gene TRBV15; maybe TRBD2 (6 bases). CDR1 and CDR2 (germline): LNHNV, YYDKDF (reference sequence). CDR3 size: 15 residues. Trimming cost V 0 bases and J 5 bases, with 13 bases left between them.

The genes are TRBV10-1 and TRBJ1-1; 7 nucleotides agree with TRBD1. CDR1 is WNHNN, CDR2 SYGVQD, per germline (reference sequence). This CDR3 has 14 residues. V dropped 7 bases and J dropped 0; count of bases not matched to a gene: 5. The CDR3 nucleotides are TGCGCCAGCACGCAAGACAGGGTGAACACTGAAGCTTTCTTT. Translated: CASTQDRVNTEAFF.

V gene TRBV10-3 combines with J gene TRBJ2-5; 8 positions agree with TRBD2. This CDR3 has 14 residues. Germline V gene lookup returns CDR1 ENHRY and CDR2 SYGVKD. The junction had 1 base not matched to a gene; V was cut back by 0 bases and J by 4 bases. This chain's CDR3 is CAISESTSGETQYF. CDR3 DNA sequence: TGTGCCATCAGTGAGTCAACTAGCGGAGAGACCCAGTACTTC.

The chain uses TRBV29-1 and TRBJ1-5, with D possibly matching TRBD1 (5 bases). This CDR3 spans 13 amino acids. Looked up from germline, CDR1 is SQVTM and CDR2 is ANQGSEA. The V gene lost 6 bases and the J gene lost 1 base, with 10 bases spanning the gap. The CDR3 reads CSVGGGSNQPQHF. For the CDR3, the DNA is TGCAGCGTAGGCGGGGGAAGCAATCAGCCCCAGCATTTT.

The chain couples TRBV7-2 to TRBJ2-7; D unclear. V shed 1 base and J shed 0 bases, with 7 bases lying between them. The CDR3 spans 14 residues. Germline V CDR1 and CDR2: SGHTA, FQGNSA. The CDR3 loop reads CASSLEYISYEQYF. Written as DNA, the CDR3 is TGTGCCAGCAGCTTAGAGTACATCTCCTACGAGCAGTACTTC.

A word on this clonotype: Given a much more abundant clone one base away, this may be a read error. The CDR3 sequence is CSVDGNTEAFF. CDR3 DNA sequence: TGCAGCGTTGATGGGAACACTGAAGCTTTCTTT. The chain combines TRBV29-1 with TRBJ1-1, with unresolved D. The CDR3 totals 11 residues. Germline CDR1 reads SQVTM; CDR2 reads ANQGSEA. With 3 bases removed from V and 1 base from J, the gap between germline ends came to 3 bases.

This clonotype turned up a few times. The gene calls are TRBV2 and TRBJ2-2; D unresolved. Germline CDR1 reads SNHLY; CDR2 reads FYNNEI. The CDR3 loop spans 13 amino acids. Trimming removed 6 bases from V and 7 bases from J, with 12 bases in between. CDR3 in DNA: TGTGCCAGCAGCGGAGCCTTTGGCGGGGAGCTGTTTTTT. It translates to CASSGAFGGELFF.

The chain recombines TRBV12-3 or TRBV12-4 with TRBJ1-5; maybe TRBD1 (5 bases). This CDR3 contains 15 residues. The V gene lost 2 bases and the J gene lost 3 bases, with 11 bases spanning the gap. In DNA, the CDR3 is TGTGCCAGCAGTTTAACTGGGGACCTCAATCAGCCCCAGCATTTT. It codes for CASSLTGDLNQPQHF.

The rearrangement uses TRBV5-1 and TRBJ2-7, with 9 bases aligning to TRBD1. After removal of 4 bases from V and 0 bases from J, the junction contained 5 bases not matched to a gene. Germline lookup yields CDR1 SGHRS and CDR2 YFSETQ. CDR3 length: 15 residues. CDR3 in DNA: TGCGCCAGCAGCCCAGGACAGGGGAGCTCCTACGAGCAGTACTTC. It codes for CASSPGQGSSYEQYF.

The chain combines TRBV2 with TRBJ2-2; a possible D gene is TRBD1 (6 bases). Germline loops: CDR1 SNHLY, CDR2 FYNNEI. The V end lost 10 bases, the J end lost 0 bases, and 15 bases lay between the germline ends. The CDR3 has 15 amino acids. This chain's CDR3 is CATRAGTSNTGELFF. The CDR3 bases are TGTGCCACCAGGGCCGGGACATCGAACACCGGGGAGCTGTTTTTT.

A few counts support this clonotype. This chain links TRBV5-1 with TRBJ2-2; the D is unclear. The V end lost 4 bases, the J end lost 0 bases, and 13 bases lay between the germline ends. Germline V lookup: CDR1 SGHRS, CDR2 YFSETQ. This CDR3 comprises 16 residues. The CDR3 bases are TGCGCCAGCAGCCCATCCCCGACAACGAACACCGGGGAGCTGTTTTTT. As protein: CASSPSPTTNTGELFF.

The chain recombines TRBV6-5 with TRBJ1-1; D gene uncertain. V gave up 2 bases and J gave up 0 bases, with 10 bases separating them. CDR1 is MNHEY, CDR2 SVGAGI, per germline. This CDR3 is built from 15 residues. CDR3 sequence reads: CASSYTRPLNTEAFF. The CDR3 bases are TGTGCCAGCAGTTACACCAGGCCACTGAACACTGAAGCTTTCTTT.

This clonotype has at least ten counts. J is TRBJ1-2 and V is TRBV2, with D possibly TRBD1 on 5 matching bases. The CDR3 has 15 amino acids. Germline V gene lookup returns CDR1 SNHLY and CDR2 FYNNEI. V dropped 7 bases and J dropped 4 bases, with 19 bases sitting between them. CDR3: CASTESWDGRYGYTF. The CDR3 DNA reads as TGTGCCAGCACCGAATCGTGGGACGGACGCTATGGCTACACCTTC.

This clonotype was detected a few times. CDR3 region: CASSYSIRQGGTEAFF. CDR3 bases: TGTGCCAGCAGTTACTCGATACGACAGGGGGGGACTGAAGCTTTCTTT. This chain joins TRBV2 and TRBJ1-1; TRBD1 aligns across 9 bases. Germline V gene data show CDR1 as SNHLY and CDR2 as FYNNEI. The CDR3 sequence is 16 residues long. V trimming: 5 bases; J trimming: 5 bases; junction bases outside the gene matches: 12.

This clonotype was detected ten times or more. The V and J genes are TRBV10-3 and TRBJ2-5; unclear D gene. The CDR3 spans 14 residues. CDR1 ENHRY and CDR2 SYGVKD come from the germline V gene. Trimming removed 0 bases from V and 1 base from J, with 6 bases in between. As DNA, the CDR3 is TGTGCCATCAGTGAGTCTAGCCGCCAAGAGACCCAGTACTTC. Protein sequence: CAISESSRQETQYF.

Turning to this clonotype: The germline gene is not matched at one end of the junction; a read error may be the cause. The chain links TRBV10-3 to TRBJ1-4; unclear D gene. CDR1 and CDR2 (germline): ENHRY, SYGVKD. This CDR3 has 17 residues. This CDR3 reads CAVSETRTHSTNEKLFF. DNA for the CDR3: TGTGCCGTCAGTGAAACGAGGACCCATTCAACTAATGAAAAACTGTTTTTT.

V usage is TRBV12-3 or TRBV12-4 and J usage is TRBJ1-2; D is undetermined. Between the trimmed V and J ends, which lost 6 bases and 4 bases, there was a span of 12 bases. The CDR3 totals 13 residues. The CDR3 here is CASSLGRVYGYTF. CDR3 sequence (DNA): TGTGCCAGCAGCCTGGGGAGGGTCTATGGCTACACCTTC.

As concerns this clonotype: Germline is not matched at one junction end, which may reflect a read error. The chain recombines TRBV7-8 with TRBJ2-7; D is possibly TRBD2 (6 bases). Germline V gives CDR1 SGHVS, CDR2 FQNEAQ. The CDR3 spans 14 residues. This CDR3 is CASSREASSNEQYF. The DNA of the CDR3 is TGTGCCAGCTCAAGGGAGGCGAGCTCCAACGAGCAGTACTTC.

V usage is TRBV12-3 or TRBV12-4 and J usage is TRBJ1-3; possibly TRBD1 for D (5 bases). The V gene lost 6 bases and the J gene lost 4 bases, with 16 bases spanning the gap. The CDR3 sequence is 15 residues long. The CDR3 reads CASSQAGGPGNTIYF. CDR3 sequence (DNA): TGTGCCAGCAGCCAAGCCGGGGGACCAGGAAACACCATATATTTT.

The gene calls are TRBV7-3 and TRBJ1-2, with 10 bases lining up with TRBD1. The CDR3 spans 15 residues. CDR1 SGHTA and CDR2 FQGTGA come from the germline V gene. Losses at the gene ends were 4 bases for V and 3 bases for J; bases not matched to a gene: 5. The CDR3 DNA is TGTGCCAGCAGCTGGCGGGGACAGGGGCACTATGGCTACACCTTC. Its translation: CASSWRGQGHYGYTF.

The rearrangement joins TRBV4-1 to TRBJ1-5, with D possibly being TRBD1 (5 bases). There are 14 residues in the CDR3. V was cut by 2 bases and J by 6 bases, with 11 bases left in between. Germline V lookup: CDR1 MGHRA, CDR2 YSYEKL. CDR3 sequence (DNA): TGCGCCAGCAGCCAATTCGGGGGACCTCAGCCCCAGCATTTT. Translating it yields CASSQFGGPQPQHF.

The V gene is TRBV6-5, the J gene TRBJ2-7; TRBD1 aligns across 8 bases. With 4 bases clipped from V and 2 bases from J, the junction kept 4 bases outside the gene matches. Germline assignment: CDR1 MNHEY and CDR2 SVGAGI. The CDR3 contains 14 residues. Here the CDR3 reads CASSSLTGAYEQYF. CDR3 in DNA: TGTGCCAGCAGTTCACTGACAGGGGCCTACGAGCAGTACTTC.

Of note for this clonotype: This may be a read error, as it is one base from a much larger clone. The rearrangement joins TRBV10-3 to TRBJ2-6; D gene unclear. This CDR3 region has 12 residues. Between the trimmed V and J ends, which lost 4 bases and 2 bases, there was a span of 0 bases. In germline, CDR1 is ENHRY, CDR2 SYGVKD. The CDR3: CAISAGANVLTF. In DNA, the CDR3 is TGTGCCATCAGTGCTGGGGCCAACGTCCTGACTTTC.

The CDR3 DNA sequence: TGTGCCAGCAGTCGGACAGGGGGGTACTCACCCCTCCACTTT. Amino acid sequence: CASSRTGGYSPLHF. This chain connects TRBV12-3 or TRBV12-4 to TRBJ1-6; 10 bases line up with TRBD1. The CDR3 is 14 residues long. With 5 bases clipped from V and 10 bases from J, the junction kept 5 bases outside the gene matches.

There are many counts of this clonotype. The CDR3 nucleotides read TGCAGCGTTCCTCTGAACACTGAAGCTTTCTTT. It yields the protein CSVPLNTEAFF. The rearrangement joins TRBV29-1 to TRBJ1-1; D gene uncertain. The CDR3 has 11 residues. V was trimmed by 5 bases and J by 0 bases, leaving 4 bases between them. CDR1 SQVTM and CDR2 ANQGSEA come from the germline V gene. Filled out from reference TRBV29-1 and TRBJ1-1, the complete variable domain reads SAVISQKPSRDICQRGTSLTIQCQVDSQVTMMFWYRQQPGQSLTLIATANQGSEATYESGFVIDKFPISRPNLTFSTLTVSNMSPEDSSIYLCSVPLNTEAFFGQGTRLTVV.